What follows are 8 T cell receptor beta chains derived from one specimen sequenced in a study of T cells in localized non-small cell lung cancer. Produced via immunoSEQ multiplex PCR; TCRdb's table is partial and in-frame only. The profile covers about 1,200 clones, with approximately 30% appearing a single time and more than 8% taken by the ten largest. Sequences were derived from lung tumor tissue, sampled before any cancer treatment. The receptors were gathered from a male donor at least 60 years old with stage I lung adenocarcinoma.

V gene TRBV28 combines with J gene TRBJ1-2; the D gene is possibly TRBD1 (6 bases). Trimming took off 10 bases at V and 7 bases at J, with 19 bases between the two ends. The CDR3 totals 13 residues. Germline loops: CDR1 MDHEN, CDR2 SYDVKM. CDR3 loop: CATVIRGTSGYTF. CDR3 coding DNA: TGTGCCACCGTCATCCGGGGGACATCTGGCTACACCTTC.

The chain uses TRBV11-3 and TRBJ2-6; TRBD1 matches at 8 bases. The germline gives CDR1 SGHNT, CDR2 YENEEA. After removal of 5 bases from V and 0 bases from J, the junction contained 6 bases not matched to a gene. The CDR3 runs to 17 residues. The CDR3 sequence: CASSGLQGDSGANVLTF. Written as DNA, the CDR3 is TGTGCCAGCAGCGGATTACAGGGGGACTCTGGGGCCAACGTCCTGACTTTC.

The chain has TRBV2 and TRBJ1-1; D gene unclear. The germline V and J ends were trimmed by 4 bases and 2 bases, with 8 bases remaining between them. The germline gives CDR1 SNHLY, CDR2 FYNNEI. The CDR3 covers 13 residues. The CDR3 DNA is TGTGCCAGCAGTGGCGACATTAACACTGAAGCTTTCTTT. It encodes CASSGDINTEAFF. Looking up the rest from reference TRBV2 and TRBJ1-1 gives the full variable domain: EPEVTQTPSHQVTQMGQEVILRCVPISNHLYFYWYRQILGQKVEFLVSFYNNEISEKSEIFDDQFSVERPDGSNFTLKIRSTKLEDSAMYFCASSGDINTEAFFGQGTRLTVV.

The V call is TRBV18, the J call TRBJ2-1; D is unclear. The CDR3 consists of 13 residues. Germline V CDR1 and CDR2: KGHSH, LQKENI. V gave up 3 bases and J gave up 9 bases, with 12 bases separating them. The CDR3 nucleotides are TGTGCCAGCTCACCGAGTCAGGAGACTGAGCAGTTCTTC. This translates into CASSPSQETEQFF. The full variable domain, with the rest looked up from reference TRBV18 and TRBJ2-1, is NAGVMQNPRHLVRRRGQEARLRCSPMKGHSHVYWYRQLPEEGLKFMVYLQKENIIDESGMPKERFSAEFPKEGPSILRIQQVVRGDSAAYFCASSPSQETEQFFGPGTRLTVL.

This clone was detected a few times. The chain has TRBV28 and TRBJ2-5; D uncertain. The CDR3 spans 16 residues. Trimming shortened V by 6 bases and J by 9 bases, and 26 bases separated the two germline ends. Germline loops: CDR1 MDHEN, CDR2 SYDVKM. The CDR3 reads CASSSLRAPLLVAQYF. The CDR3, as DNA: TGTGCCAGCAGCTCTCTTCGCGCCCCCTTGCTTGTGGCCCAGTACTTC.

The rearrangement joins TRBV15 to TRBJ1-1; D unresolved. From germline, CDR1 is LNHNV and CDR2 YYDKDF (reference sequence). With 4 bases removed from V and 3 bases from J, the gap between germline ends came to 15 bases. The CDR3 extends over 15 amino acids. The CDR3, as DNA: TGTGCCACCAGCACCCGCGATAGGACGGACACTGAAGCTTTCTTT. Its translation is CATSTRDRTDTEAFF.

The CDR3 loop is CASSQEGGPDTQYF. CDR3 sequence (DNA): TGCGCCAGCAGCCAAGAAGGGGGGCCAGATACGCAGTATTTT. J is TRBJ2-3 and V is TRBV1. TRBV1 is flagged as a pseudogene. The CDR3 extends over 14 amino acids.

This CDR3 reads CASSWGHNTEAFF. The CDR3 region has the DNA TGTGCCAGCAGTTGGGGGCACAACACTGAAGCTTTCTTT. J is TRBJ1-1 and V is TRBV6-8, with TRBD1 as a possible D gene (6 bases). The germline V gene encodes CDR1 MNHGY and CDR2 SAAAGT. The CDR3 is 13 amino acids. V dropped 4 bases and J dropped 2 bases, with 8 bases sitting between them.